This T cell receptor beta chain was sequenced in a study of T cells after yellow fever vaccination. Findings and limits, study-wide: At 95% to 96% for CD4 and over 80% for CD8, most primary-vaccination clones showed up again after the booster.

The CDR3 consists of 13 residues. V was cut by 6 bases and J by 10 bases, with 19 bases left in between. Germline V gene data show CDR1 as SGHRS and CDR2 as YFSETQ. As for this clonotype: Its target is not known.

5'RACE template switching added a universal primer site and UMIs to TCR cDNA. TCRdb analysed the 5' RACE reads with MiXCR anew, one entry per CDR3 protein. The repertoire has more than 350,000 distinct CDR3 sequences, 9.5% to 13% of them found once; the top ten carry roughly a sixth. The chain links TRBV5-1 to TRBJ2-5; unclear D gene. Sequenced material: PBMCs, taken on the day of the first yellow fever vaccination. This TCR came from a man younger than 35 who received the YFV17D yellow fever vaccine. CDR3 in DNA: TGCGCCAGCACTTACCGGGCCGAGACGGGCCAGTACTTC. This codes for CASTYRAETGQYF.